Following are 7 T cell receptor beta chains from one sample sequenced in a study of PD-1 blockade in mismatch repair-deficient tumors. This table comes from immunoSEQ multiplex PCR, and its TCRdb copy is limited to in-frame clones, with some not included. The sample lists 76,000 or so clones; more than 80% were seen once. The specimen was peripheral blood, collected 44 weeks after starting pembrolizumab. The receptors here all came from an adult with mismatch repair-deficient cancer.

The chain has TRBV7-3 and TRBJ2-5, with a possible D match to TRBD2 (5 bases). Germline V gene data show CDR1 as SGHTA and CDR2 as FQGTGA. V gave up 3 bases and J gave up 5 bases, with 10 bases separating them. The length of the CDR3 is 13 residues. The DNA for the CDR3 is TGTGCCAGCAGCTTTGTTAGAGGGGAGACCCAGTACTTC. Its translation: CASSFVRGETQYF.

The J gene is TRBJ2-6, the V gene TRBV7-6; D is uncertain. Germline CDR1 is SGHVS and CDR2 is FNYEAQ. The V and J ends lost 4 bases and 0 bases respectively, with 10 bases between them. This CDR3 spans 16 amino acids. CDR3 nucleotide sequence: TGTGCCAGCAGCTCCTCGCCTGTCTCTGGGGCCAACGTCCTGACTTTC. Amino acid sequence: CASSSSPVSGANVLTF.

This chain joins TRBV12-5 and TRBJ2-7; possibly TRBD1 or TRBD2 for D (5 bases each). Trimming pared 1 base from V and 6 bases from J, leaving 7 bases between. This CDR3 comprises 12 residues. Germline V gene sequence: CDR1 LGHNT, CDR2 FRNRAP. CDR3 amino acids: CASGLERGEQYF. The CDR3 bases are TGTGCTAGTGGTTTGGAGAGGGGCGAGCAGTACTTC.

The J gene is TRBJ2-3, the V gene TRBV19; TRBD2 matches 14 bases. Per the germline V gene, CDR1 is LNHDA and CDR2 is SQIVND (reference sequence). This CDR3 has 18 residues. J gave up 2 bases and V 5 bases, and 9 bases lay outside the gene matches. The CDR3 DNA reads as TGTGCCAGTAGTGGGGGACTAGCGGGAGCTCCACACACAGATACGCAGTATTTT. Its translation: CASSGGLAGAPHTDTQYF.

As regards this clone: Germline is not matched at one junction end, which may reflect a read error. The genes are TRBV6-1 and TRBJ2-7; the D is unclear. Germline V lookup: CDR1 MNHNS, CDR2 SASEGT. The CDR3 runs 14 residues. CDR3 region: CAISDPKDSYEQYF. The CDR3 DNA reads TGTGCCATCAGTGACCCTAAAGACTCCTACGAGCAGTACTTC.

The chain couples TRBV19 to TRBJ2-2; TRBD2 might be the D (6 bases). Trimming took off 6 bases at V and 4 bases at J, with 12 bases between the two ends. Per the germline V gene, CDR1 is LNHDA and CDR2 is SQIVND (reference sequence). This CDR3 is 14 amino acids long. CDR3 sequence: CASSSGTSTGELFF. In DNA, the CDR3 is TGTGCCAGTAGCTCCGGGACTTCCACCGGGGAGCTGTTTTTT.

V gene TRBV5-4 combines with J gene TRBJ2-1; the D gene is possibly TRBD1 (5 bases). CDR1 and CDR2 from the germline V gene are SGHNT and YYREEE (reference sequence). The CDR3 length is 13 residues. Deletions cut 7 bases from V and 6 bases from J, with 14 bases between. Here the CDR3 reads CASCSGPSNEQFF. In DNA form, the CDR3 reads TGTGCCAGCTGTTCAGGGCCCTCCAATGAGCAGTTCTTC.